One sample yielded the 32 T cell receptor beta chains listed below, sequenced in a study of blood T cell repertoires in COVID-19. The data were produced by immunoSEQ multiplex PCR, yet TCRdb's version contains in-frame clones alone and is incomplete. This sample yields about 200,000 clones, of which nearly 90% are seen a single time; 15% to 20% belongs to the top ten. The sample taken for sequencing was peripheral blood. These receptors all stem from a man aged 50 or older with COVID-19, enrolled during active disease.

CDR3 DNA: TGTGCCAGCAGCCATAACCTAGGCCGCGGAGACTACGAGCAGTACTTC. It is translated as CASSHNLGRGDYEQYF. The genes are TRBV3-1 (or the pseudogene TRBV3-2) and TRBJ2-7; D remains ambiguous. Per the germline V gene, CDR1 is LGHDT and CDR2 is YNNKEL (reference sequence). The CDR3 sequence is 16 residues long. V was cut by 3 bases and J by 3 bases, with 18 bases left in between.

This CDR3 reads CASSPSAGRDYGYTF. In DNA form, the CDR3 reads TGTGCCAGCTCACCATCGGCGGGGAGAGACTATGGCTACACCTTC. This chain connects TRBV18 to TRBJ1-2; D unclear. The CDR3 runs to 15 residues. CDR1 is KGHSH, CDR2 LQKENI, per germline. V was pared by 2 bases and J by 3 bases, with 13 bases between.

The chain carries TRBV19 and TRBJ2-3; the match to TRBD1 covers 12 bases. From germline, CDR1 is LNHDA and CDR2 SQIVND (reference sequence). Trimming took 4 bases from V and 0 from J; bases not matched to a gene: 2. The CDR3 has 16 residues. CDR3 sequence (DNA): TGTGCCAGTAGTAGGGGGACAGGGGGCAGCACAGATACGCAGTATTTT. Translated, it gives CASSRGTGGSTDTQYF.

The V and J genes are TRBV6-6 and TRBJ1-6; 10 bases are a match to TRBD1. The CDR3 consists of 15 residues. V lost 5 bases to trimming and J lost 8 bases; unmatched junction nucleotides: 6. The V gene's germline CDR1 is MNHNY and CDR2 SVGAGI (reference sequence). The CDR3 region is CASSIFGQGDSPLHF. The DNA for the CDR3 is TGTGCCAGCAGTATATTTGGACAGGGGGATTCACCCCTCCACTTT.

The J gene is TRBJ2-1, the V gene TRBV7-2; 8 bases are a match to TRBD2. Germline CDR1 and CDR2: SGHTA and FQGNSA. This CDR3 region has 16 residues. V was pared by 0 bases and J by 5 bases, with 6 bases of the junction left unmatched. CDR3 region: CASSLAVGLGDNEQFF. The CDR3 DNA reads as TGTGCCAGCAGCTTAGCGGTGGGACTAGGCGACAATGAGCAGTTCTTC.

The chain links TRBV24-1 to TRBJ2-3; tentatively, D is TRBD1 (7 bases). Per the germline V gene, CDR1 is KGHDR and CDR2 is SFDVKD. CDR3 length: 17 amino acids. V lost 1 base, J lost 0 bases, and 13 bases lay in between. CDR3 sequence: CATSDFQGGLSTDTQYF. The CDR3 DNA sequence: TGTGCCACCAGTGATTTCCAGGGGGGACTTAGCACAGATACGCAGTATTTT.

V usage is TRBV4-2 and J usage is TRBJ2-5; 7 positions agree with TRBD2. V was pared by 1 base and J by 5 bases, with 7 bases of the junction left unmatched. Per the germline V gene, CDR1 is LGHNA and CDR2 is YNFKEQ. The CDR3 consists of 15 residues. This CDR3 reads CASSQGGGDGETQYF. The CDR3 nucleotides are TGTGCCAGCAGCCAAGGGGGAGGGGACGGGGAGACCCAGTACTTC.

The rearrangement links TRBV29-1 to TRBJ2-5; 9 bases line up with TRBD2. CDR3 size: 16 residues. Trimming removed 3 bases from V and 7 bases from J; junction bases left unmatched: 15. The germline V gene has CDR1 SQVTM and CDR2 ANQGSEA. The CDR3 DNA reads as TGCAGCGTTGAGCCCCTTGGAGCGGGAGGAGTGGCGACCCAGTACTTC. Translation gives CSVEPLGAGGVATQYF.

The chain is built from TRBV6-1 and TRBJ2-1, with 10 positions matching TRBD1. Looked up from germline, CDR1 is MNHNS and CDR2 is SASEGT. CDR3 size: 18 residues. V lost 1 base and J lost 7; bases outside the gene matches: 13. The CDR3 coding sequence is TGTGCCAGCAGTGAAGGCGTCCTGGGACAGGGGCCATGGAATGAGCAGTTCTTC. Its protein product is CASSEGVLGQGPWNEQFF.

The V gene is TRBV5-5, the J gene TRBJ2-1; 9 positions agree with TRBD2. V lost 2 bases and J lost 7; bases outside the gene matches: 16. The CDR3 has 18 amino acids. Germline V gives CDR1 SGHKS, CDR2 YYEKEE (reference sequence). CDR3 coding DNA: TGTGCCAGCAGCTTTTCCGTTGCGGGAGGGCCTGGGGGGAATGAGCAGTTCTTC. This gives the protein CASSFSVAGGPGGNEQFF. Full variable domain (remainder filled in from reference TRBV5-5 and TRBJ2-1): DAGVTQSPTHLIKTRGQQVTLRCSPISGHKSVSWYQQVLGQGPQFIFQYYEKEERGRGNFPDRFSARQFPNYSSELNVNALLLGDSALYLCASSFSVAGGPGGNEQFFGPGTRLTVL.

This rearrangement joins TRBV15 to TRBJ2-1, with 11 bases lining up with TRBD2. V lost 8 bases and J lost 5; bases outside the gene matches: 17. Per germline, CDR1 LNHNV and CDR2 YYDKDF (reference sequence). This CDR3 has 18 residues. The CDR3 bases are TGTGCCACCCGGGGGATAGCGGGAGGGCCAAGTGATGACAATGAGCAGTTCTTC. Protein product: CATRGIAGGPSDDNEQFF.

This chain joins TRBV4-2 and TRBJ2-7; TRBD1 matches at 7 bases. The germline CDR1 and CDR2 sequences are LGHNA and YNFKEQ. CDR3 length: 13 residues. Germline trimming cut 4 bases from V and 7 bases from J; bases unmatched to any gene: 7. The DNA of the CDR3 is TGTGCCAGCAGCCTCAAGGAACAGGGGGAGCAGTACTTC. Its translation: CASSLKEQGEQYF.

The chain recombines TRBV2 with TRBJ2-5, with D possibly matching TRBD2 (6 bases). Per germline, CDR1 SNHLY and CDR2 FYNNEI. This CDR3 contains 12 residues. With 6 bases removed from V and 1 base from J, the gap between germline ends came to 6 bases. CDR3 protein: CASSGSQETQYF. CDR3 DNA sequence: TGTGCCAGCAGCGGGAGCCAAGAGACCCAGTACTTC.

The chain combines TRBV12-3 or TRBV12-4 with TRBJ1-4, with a possible D match to TRBD1 (5 bases). Deletions cut 10 bases from V and 9 bases from J, with 12 bases between. CDR3 length equals 11 residues. As DNA, the CDR3 is TGTGCCATCAACAACAGGAAAAAACTGTTTTTT. Translated: CAINNRKKLFF.

The chain joins TRBV7-9 to TRBJ1-1; TRBD1 matches 9 bases. The V gene's germline CDR1 is SEHNR and CDR2 FQNEAQ (reference sequence). This CDR3 has 19 amino acids. J was trimmed by 4 bases and V by 4 bases; bases with no gene match: 19. Here the CDR3 reads CASSSGGWRTGAIGTEAFF. CDR3 in DNA: TGTGCCAGCAGCTCCGGTGGATGGCGGACAGGGGCGATTGGCACTGAAGCTTTCTTT.

The chain links TRBV5-1 to TRBJ1-1; TRBD1 matches 8 bases. Germline-derived CDR1 and CDR2 are SGHRS and YFSETQ. CDR3 length: 16 amino acids. Trimming cost V 4 bases and J 2 bases; bases outside gene matches: 10. CDR3 protein: CASSLDGTGGNTEAFF. In nucleotides, the CDR3 is TGCGCCAGCAGCCTGGACGGGACAGGCGGAAACACTGAAGCTTTCTTT.

The chain recombines TRBV27 with TRBJ2-1; 9 bases are a match to TRBD2. J was trimmed by 9 bases and V by 3 bases; bases with no gene match: 9. CDR1 is MNHEY and CDR2 is SMNVEV in the germline V gene (reference sequence). The CDR3 runs to 15 residues. The CDR3 DNA reads TGTGCCAGCAGTTTTGCGGCGGGGGGGATAGGTGAGCAGTTCTTC. It yields the protein CASSFAAGGIGEQFF.

The rearrangement links TRBV11-3 to TRBJ1-1; possibly TRBD1 for D (6 bases). Trimming cost V 5 bases and J 3 bases, with 13 bases left between them. Germline V gives CDR1 SGHNT, CDR2 YENEEA. The CDR3 consists of 14 residues. The CDR3 region has the DNA TGTGCCAGCAGCAGGGGGAACAGGCACACTGAAGCTTTCTTT. The encoded protein is CASSRGNRHTEAFF.

The CDR3 DNA reads as TGTGCCAGCAGCGTACCGGGAGCAGATACGCAGTATTTT. Residues: CASSVPGADTQYF. The V call is TRBV9, the J call TRBJ2-3, with D maybe TRBD2 (6 bases). The germline V and J ends were trimmed by 1 base and 4 bases, with 7 bases remaining between them. The CDR3 contains 13 residues. The germline gives CDR1 SGDLS, CDR2 YYNGEE.

J is TRBJ2-7 and V is TRBV9; the D gene is possibly TRBD2 (6 bases). Per the germline V gene, CDR1 is SGDLS and CDR2 is YYNGEE. V was trimmed by 3 bases and J by 7 bases, leaving 23 bases between them. The CDR3 spans 16 residues. The CDR3, as DNA: TGTGCCAGCAGCGGAAACCGGGACTCGACGTGGGGTGAGCAGTACTTC. Amino acids: CASSGNRDSTWGEQYF.

The rearrangement joins TRBV7-6 to TRBJ2-7; D gene ambiguous. Trimming pared 5 bases from V and 6 bases from J, leaving 8 bases between. Germline CDR1 reads SGHVS; CDR2 reads FNYEAQ. The CDR3 has 11 residues. The CDR3, as DNA: TGTGCCAGCAGCAATAGTCGCGAGCAGTACTTC. Its translation is CASSNSREQYF.

Worth noting for this clone: A junction boundary mismatches the germline segment, possibly from a read error. The chain links TRBV6-5 to TRBJ2-7; 10 nucleotides line up with TRBD2. Germline V gene lookup returns CDR1 MNHEY and CDR2 SVGAGI. The CDR3 runs to 16 residues. CDR3 sequence reads: CARSYSGGRGPYEQYF. The CDR3 DNA reads as TGTGCCCGCAGTTATAGCGGGGGGCGGGGGCCCTACGAGCAGTACTTC.

The V call is TRBV14, the J call TRBJ2-1, with D unresolved. Germline V gene data show CDR1 as SGHDN and CDR2 as FVKESK. This CDR3 is 14 amino acids long. The germline V and J ends were trimmed by 0 bases and 8 bases, with 11 bases remaining between them. The CDR3 protein is CASSQEPLRYEQFF. The DNA of the CDR3 is TGTGCCAGCAGCCAAGAACCCTTGAGGTATGAGCAGTTCTTC. The full variable domain, completed using reference TRBV14 and TRBJ2-1, is EAGVTQFPSHSVIEKGQTVTLRCDPISGHDNLYWYRRVMGKEIKFLLHFVKESKQDESGMPNNRFLAERTGGTYSTLKVQPAELEDSGVYFCASSQEPLRYEQFFGPGTRLTVL.

The V gene is TRBV2, the J gene TRBJ1-1; no clear D gene. The CDR3 has 13 amino acids. The germline V gene has CDR1 SNHLY and CDR2 FYNNEI. V lost 7 bases and J lost 2, with 11 bases in between. The CDR3 loop is CASKVGQNTEAFF. The CDR3 DNA follows: TGTGCCAGCAAGGTGGGCCAAAACACTGAAGCTTTCTTT.

The genes are TRBV5-8 and TRBJ1-1, with a possible D match to TRBD1 (5 bases). CDR1 is SGHTS and CDR2 is YDEGEE in the germline V gene. The CDR3 totals 14 residues. V lost 0 bases, J lost 4 bases, and 10 bases lay in between. The CDR3 DNA is TGTGCCAGCAGCTTGGGGGGCGCAGTCACTGAAGCTTTCTTT. This codes for CASSLGGAVTEAFF.

This rearrangement joins TRBV7-7 to TRBJ2-7, with 9 bases lining up with TRBD1. Germline V gives CDR1 SSHAT, CDR2 FNYEAQ (reference sequence). V trimming: 3 bases; J trimming: 3 bases; junction bases outside the gene matches: 6. The length of the CDR3 is 15 residues. The CDR3, as DNA: TGTGCCAGCAGCTTGAGGACAGGGGTTAACTACGAGCAGTACTTC. Protein sequence: CASSLRTGVNYEQYF. The full variable domain, rest sourced from reference TRBV7-7 and TRBJ2-7, is GAGVSQSPRYKVTKRGQDVTLRCDPISSHATLYWYQQALGQGPEFLTYFNYEAQPDKSGLPSDRFSAERPEGSISTLTIQRTEQRDSAMYRCASSLRTGVNYEQYFGPGTRLTVT.

The rearrangement links TRBV19 to TRBJ1-4; unclear D gene. V gave up 7 bases and J gave up 11 bases, with 8 bases separating them. This CDR3 spans 10 amino acids. Germline V CDR1 and CDR2: LNHDA, SQIVND (reference sequence). The DNA of the CDR3 is TGTGCCAGTAATGGAGCGAAACTGTTTTTT. Protein product: CASNGAKLFF. The entire variable domain, with the rest obtained from reference TRBV19 and TRBJ1-4, is as follows: DGGITQSPKYLFRKEGQNVTLSCEQNLNHDAMYWYRQDPGQGLRLIYYSQIVNDFQKGDIAEGYSVSREKKESFPLTVTSAQKNPTAFYLCASNGAKLFFGSGTQLSVL.

V and J are TRBV5-1 and TRBJ2-5; unclear D gene. Trimming cost V 0 bases and J 5 bases, with 8 bases left between them. The CDR3 has 13 amino acids. The V gene's germline CDR1 is SGHRS and CDR2 YFSETQ. The CDR3 coding sequence is TGCGCCAGCAGCTTGGTTTCGTTCGAGACCCAGTACTTC. Amino acids: CASSLVSFETQYF.

This rearrangement joins TRBV5-1 to TRBJ1-1, with 9 bases lining up with TRBD1. Germline V gene lookup returns CDR1 SGHRS and CDR2 YFSETQ. V trimming: 5 bases; J trimming: 4 bases; junction bases outside the gene matches: 12. This CDR3 region has 16 residues. CDR3 bases: TGCGCCAGCAGTGCGGAGACAGGGGGTTTTGGCACTGAAGCTTTCTTT. Protein product: CASSAETGGFGTEAFF.

The chain carries TRBV28 and TRBJ2-7, with a weak D call TRBD2 (5 bases). Trimming stripped 7 bases from V and 3 bases from J, with 16 bases between. The CDR3 contains 14 residues. CDR1 and CDR2 from the germline V gene are MDHEN and SYDVKM. The CDR3 loop is CASNVGEFGYEQYF. The CDR3 bases are TGTGCCAGCAATGTGGGAGAATTTGGCTACGAGCAGTACTTC.

The chain carries TRBV30 and TRBJ2-5; D may be TRBD2 (5 bases). Germline V gene lookup returns CDR1 GTSNPN and CDR2 SVGIG (reference sequence). The CDR3 extends over 14 amino acids. The V and J ends lost 7 bases and 5 bases respectively, with 20 bases between them. CDR3 sequence reads: CASGVLGMIETQYF. CDR3 sequence (DNA): TGTGCCTCTGGAGTACTAGGGATGATCGAGACCCAGTACTTC.

V and J are TRBV4-3 and TRBJ1-1; a weak D match, TRBD1 (6 bases). There are 15 residues in the CDR3. Per germline, CDR1 LGHNA and CDR2 YSLEER. Trimming removed 1 base from V and 0 bases from J, with 9 bases in between. This CDR3 is CASSQGTALNTEAFF. The CDR3 region has the DNA TGCGCCAGCAGCCAAGGGACAGCACTGAACACTGAAGCTTTCTTT.